This TCR beta chain originates from a study of patients and donors after allogeneic stem cell transplantation. TCRdb recomputed calls from the RT-PCR reads with MiXCR, one row per CDR3 protein. The table lists over 65,000 distinct CDR3 sequences, around a quarter of them singletons. The CDR3 spans 12 residues. Germline V gene lookup returns CDR1 DFQATT and CDR2 SNEGSKA (reference sequence). The germline V and J ends were trimmed by 0 bases and 8 bases, with 10 bases remaining between them. This clonotype was counted a few times. J is TRBJ1-2 and V is TRBV20-1; D not certain. The clonotype originates from a human donor who was either an allogeneic HSCT recipient or a stem cell or donor lymphocyte infusion donor (not recorded which). It is not recorded whose cells these are; they may come from a transplant donor. Sequencing used blood, either unsorted or a sorted T cell fraction (not recorded which). The CDR3 bases are TGCAGTGCTAGAGATTACCGGGAGGGCTACACCTTC. It translates to CSARDYREGYTF.